What follows are 23 T cell receptor beta chains derived from one specimen sequenced in a study of blood T cell repertoires in COVID-19 (dated by TCRdb to 2019 to 2021). The library was obtained by the immunoSEQ multiplex PCR assay. The clones in this table, taken by TCRdb from immuneACCESS, are in-frame only. Not every clone is retained; where verified, under half of the shortfall comes from an unresolved V gene, and the cause of the rest is unknown. The sample yields a few hundred thousand clones; about 82% were counted once. The biggest ten clones account for about 9.4% of the sample. Sample: peripheral blood. The receptor set was obtained from a woman of 80 years or more with acute or convalescent COVID-19.

This clone was observed many times. The V gene is TRBV10-3, the J gene TRBJ1-6; the match to TRBD1 covers 8 bases. The CDR3 has 15 residues. J gave up 6 bases and V 4 bases, and 5 bases lay outside the gene matches. Germline V gene sequence: CDR1 ENHRY, CDR2 SYGVKD. This chain's CDR3 is CAISATGVVNSPLHF. The CDR3 bases are TGTGCCATCAGTGCGACAGGGGTAGTTAATTCACCCCTCCACTTT.

This sequence joins TRBV18 and TRBJ1-6; D is perhaps TRBD1 (5 bases). CDR1 is KGHSH, CDR2 LQKENI, per germline. Deletions cut 3 bases from V and 0 bases from J, with 15 bases between. This CDR3 contains 18 residues. The CDR3 DNA is TGTGCCAGCTCACCCCAGGGAGGCACGAGCTCCTATAATTCACCCCTCCACTTT. Translation gives CASSPQGGTSSYNSPLHF.

This clone was counted a few times. The chain is built from TRBV4-1 and TRBJ1-2; tentatively, D is TRBD1 (5 bases). This CDR3 is built from 15 residues. Germline values: CDR1 MGHRA, CDR2 YSYEKL. Trimming removed 0 bases at V and 4 bases at J, with 12 bases between. CDR3 in DNA: TGCGCCAGCAGCCAAGAAGGCAGGGCGAGCTATGGCTACACCTTC. It codes for CASSQEGRASYGYTF.

V and J are TRBV6-5 and TRBJ2-1; 9 bases align to TRBD2. This CDR3 contains 15 residues. Trimming cost V 3 bases and J 2 bases; bases outside gene matches: 2. The germline V gene encodes CDR1 MNHEY and CDR2 SVGAGI. For the CDR3, the DNA is TGTGCCAGCAGTTATAGCGGGGGCACCTACAATGAGCAGTTCTTC. Translated: CASSYSGGTYNEQFF.

This clone was seen a handful of times. This chain uses TRBV5-1 with TRBJ2-7; TRBD2 agrees at 10 bases. There are 15 residues in the CDR3. The germline V gene encodes CDR1 SGHRS and CDR2 YFSETQ. V dropped 0 bases and J dropped 3; count of bases not matched to a gene: 3. CDR3 nucleotide sequence: TGCGCCAGCAGCTTGGAAGCGGGAGGGTTCTACGAGCAGTACTTC. It encodes CASSLEAGGFYEQYF.

V usage is TRBV5-4 and J usage is TRBJ1-2; TRBD1 might be the D (5 bases). The V gene lost 4 bases and the J gene lost 2 bases, with 12 bases spanning the gap. Germline lookup yields CDR1 SGHNT and CDR2 YYREEE (reference sequence). The CDR3 totals 14 residues. The CDR3 here is CASSIGEGNYGYTF. CDR3 DNA: TGTGCCAGCAGCATTGGGGAGGGGAACTATGGCTACACCTTC.

The chain carries TRBV13 and TRBJ1-6; possibly TRBD1 for D (6 bases). Between the trimmed V and J ends, which lost 3 bases and 1 base, there was a span of 7 bases. The germline V gene has CDR1 PRHDT and CDR2 FYEKMQ (reference sequence). CDR3 length equals 15 residues. The CDR3 region is CASSLGASYNSPLHF. Written as DNA, the CDR3 is TGTGCCAGCAGCTTGGGGGCATCCTATAATTCACCCCTCCACTTT.

The genes are TRBV7-2 and TRBJ2-7; possibly TRBD1 for D (5 bases). Germline V gives CDR1 SGHTA, CDR2 FQGNSA. There are 15 residues in the CDR3. V gave up 3 bases and J gave up 0 bases, with 12 bases separating them. The CDR3 DNA sequence: TGTGCCAGCAGCTTCGGACATTCGAGCTCCTACGAGCAGTACTTC. Translated: CASSFGHSSSYEQYF.

The chain links TRBV5-6 to TRBJ1-1; unclear D gene. V was trimmed by 5 bases and J by 4 bases, leaving 12 bases between them. In germline, CDR1 is SGHDT, CDR2 YYEEEE. The CDR3 is 13 residues long. The CDR3, as DNA: TGTGCCAGCAGACAGAAAGATGTCACTGAAGCTTTCTTT. It is translated as CASRQKDVTEAFF.

The rearrangement joins TRBV5-5 to TRBJ1-4; 7 bases are a match to TRBD1. Germline values: CDR1 SGHKS, CDR2 YYEKEE (reference sequence). Trimming removed 1 base from V and 3 bases from J; junction bases left unmatched: 6. The CDR3 is 16 residues long. This CDR3 reads CASSLYGGTANEKLFF. CDR3 nucleotide sequence: TGTGCCAGCAGCTTGTATGGCGGGACAGCTAATGAAAAACTGTTTTTT.

This clone was counted a single time. The chain is built from TRBV29-1 and TRBJ2-5; 7 bases align to TRBD1. In germline, CDR1 is SQVTM, CDR2 ANQGSEA. This CDR3 comprises 11 residues. V trimming: 8 bases; J trimming: 4 bases; junction bases outside the gene matches: 4. The CDR3, as DNA: TGCAGCCAATGGACAGGAGAGACCCAGTACTTC. This translates into CSQWTGETQYF.

The CDR3 DNA is TGTGCCAGCAGTCCCACAACAGGGGGCAATTCACCCCTCCACTTT. This gives the protein CASSPTTGGNSPLHF. The chain uses TRBV2 and TRBJ1-6, with TRBD1 identical over 9 bases. The CDR3 loop spans 15 amino acids. The germline V gene has CDR1 SNHLY and CDR2 FYNNEI. Trimming took 5 bases from V and 7 from J; bases not matched to a gene: 6.

This clone turned up a few times. The V gene is TRBV19, the J gene TRBJ2-7, with TRBD1 matching 10 bases. The CDR3 has 13 residues. Trimming removed 7 bases from V and 5 bases from J; junction bases left unmatched: 5. The germline V gene encodes CDR1 LNHDA and CDR2 SQIVND (reference sequence). CDR3 residues: CASKDRGYDEQYF. The CDR3 DNA reads as TGTGCCAGTAAGGACAGGGGGTACGACGAGCAGTACTTC.

The rearrangement joins TRBV28 to TRBJ2-6; D might be TRBD2 (5 bases). Trimming took 3 bases from V and 2 from J, leaving 11 bases between them. The germline CDR1 and CDR2 sequences are MDHEN and SYDVKM. The CDR3 covers 16 residues. In nucleotides, the CDR3 is TGTGCCAGCAGTTTTCATCGGGGTACTGGGGCCAACGTCCTGACTTTC. Encoded protein: CASSFHRGTGANVLTF.

The chain uses TRBV5-6 and TRBJ2-2; D not certain. V dropped 0 bases and J dropped 1 base, with 7 bases sitting between them. This CDR3 contains 15 residues. Germline V gene lookup returns CDR1 SGHDT and CDR2 YYEEEE. This chain's CDR3 is CASSLGQMNTGELFF. The CDR3 nucleotides read TGTGCCAGCAGCTTGGGGCAGATGAACACCGGGGAGCTGTTTTTT.

The genes are TRBV9 and TRBJ1-1; weak D call: TRBD1 (5 bases). Trimming pared 4 bases from V and 1 base from J, leaving 11 bases between. Germline assignment: CDR1 SGDLS and CDR2 YYNGEE. The CDR3 is 14 amino acids. Here the CDR3 reads CASSPQTANTEAFF. The CDR3 nucleotides read TGTGCCAGCAGCCCTCAGACAGCGAACACTGAAGCTTTCTTT.

The table lists this clone with a few counts. Its ends do not fully match the called genes, so a read error is possible. The chain has TRBV29-1 and TRBJ1-1, with TRBD1 matching over 8 bases. CDR3 length equals 14 residues. Germline CDR1 SQVTM, CDR2 ANQGSEA. This CDR3 is CSVQEQGGTTEAFF. CDR3 coding DNA: TGCAGCGTTCAAGAACAGGGGGGTACCACTGAAGCTTTCTTT.

This chain uses TRBV21-1 with TRBJ2-7; the listed D gene, TRBD2, was not tested against the DNA. TRBV21-1 is recorded as a pseudogene. This CDR3 is built from 13 residues. The CDR3 DNA reads as TGTGCCAGCGGACTAGCGGGAGGGCCGAAGCAGTACTTC. The encoded protein is CASGLAGGPKQYF.

There are a few counts of this clone. V gene TRBV15 combines with J gene TRBJ1-1; D is unresolved. The CDR3 has 17 amino acids. The V and J ends lost 0 bases and 2 bases respectively, with 16 bases between them. Germline CDR1 reads LNHNV; CDR2 reads YYDKDF (reference sequence). The CDR3 is CATSRDLSLGRNTEAFF. The CDR3 DNA sequence: TGTGCCACCAGCAGAGACCTCAGCCTAGGGAGAAACACTGAAGCTTTCTTT. The whole variable domain, filled in from reference TRBV15 and TRBJ1-1, reads DAMVIQNPRYQVTQFGKPVTLSCSQTLNHNVMYWYQQKSSQAPKLLFHYYDKDFNNEADTPDNFQSRRPNTSFCFLDIRSPGLGDTAMYLCATSRDLSLGRNTEAFFGQGTRLTVV.

In DNA form, the CDR3 reads TGTGCCAGTAGTATTTTTAAGGACAGACTAGCCGTAAACATTCAGTACTTC. This translates into CASSIFKDRLAVNIQYF. V gene TRBV19 combines with J gene TRBJ2-4, with D possibly TRBD2 on 7 matching bases. CDR1 is LNHDA and CDR2 is SQIVND in the germline V gene (reference sequence). With 3 bases removed from V and 6 bases from J, the gap between germline ends came to 21 bases. This CDR3 has 17 residues.

The chain uses TRBV5-1 and TRBJ2-2; no reliable D call. CDR3 length: 12 residues. Trimming left V 5 bases short and J 0 bases short, with 2 bases between. From germline, CDR1 is SGHRS and CDR2 YFSETQ. CDR3 sequence reads: CASSTNTGELFF. CDR3 DNA: TGCGCCAGCAGTACGAACACCGGGGAGCTGTTTTTT.

This clone appeared once. V usage is TRBV7-8 and J usage is TRBJ1-2; TRBD1 matches at 9 bases. With V trimmed by 1 base and J by 8 bases, 14 bases remained unmatched. Germline V gives CDR1 SGHVS, CDR2 FQNEAQ. This CDR3 has 17 residues. The DNA for the CDR3 is TGTGCCAGCAGCTTAGGGGGAGGGGACAGGGAGTTTCGGGGCTACACCTTC. Translation gives CASSLGGGDREFRGYTF.

This clone was detected once. The chain couples TRBV11-3 to TRBJ2-7; 11 bases agree with TRBD2. Germline CDR1 is SGHNT and CDR2 is YENEEA. This CDR3 is 14 amino acids long. V gave up 5 bases and J gave up 6 bases; unmatched junction bases: 6. The CDR3 reads CASSVAGGPGEQYF. CDR3 DNA sequence: TGTGCCAGCAGCGTAGCGGGGGGGCCTGGCGAGCAGTACTTC.